Shown below are 16 T cell receptor beta chains from a single sample sequenced in a study of blood T cell repertoires in COVID-19 (dated by TCRdb to the early 2020s). To prepare the library, the immunoSEQ multiplex PCR assay was applied. This is the immuneACCESS table as TCRdb keeps it, with only in-frame sequences that have V and J called. A part of the clones is gone; compared with another copy, unresolved V genes explain less than half, and the rest is unexplained. Counted in this sample were 200,000 to 300,000 clones; approximately 88% of them appeared once. Roughly 2.5% of the sample is in the top ten clones. Sequencing used PBMCs or T cells enriched from blood (not recorded which). The receptors originated from a woman aged 40 to 49 with acute COVID-19.

The V gene is TRBV7-2, the J gene TRBJ2-3; 7 positions match TRBD2. V was pared by 3 bases and J by 2 bases, with 5 bases of the junction left unmatched. The CDR3 is made up of 15 amino acids. Per the germline V gene, CDR1 is SGHTA and CDR2 is FQGNSA. CDR3 sequence: CASSLSSGSTDTQYF. CDR3 DNA sequence: TGTGCCAGCAGCTTGTCTAGCGGATCCACAGATACGCAGTATTTT. Together with reference TRBV7-2 and TRBJ2-3, the CDR3 gives the full variable domain: GAGVSQSPSNKVTEKGKDVELRCDPISGHTALYWYRQSLGQGLEFLIYFQGNSAPDKSGLPSDRFSAERTGGSVSTLTIQRTQQEDSAVYLCASSLSSGSTDTQYFGPGTRLTVL.

This sequence joins TRBV5-4 and TRBJ2-1, with 8 bases lining up with TRBD2. With 0 bases clipped from V and 4 bases from J, the junction kept 6 bases outside the gene matches. Germline loops: CDR1 SGHNT, CDR2 YYREEE (reference sequence). The CDR3 length is 16 residues. The CDR3 is CASSLAGPSGYNEQFF. For the CDR3, the DNA is TGTGCCAGCAGCTTGGCCGGTCCTAGCGGGTACAATGAGCAGTTCTTC.

The CDR3 region has the DNA TGTGCCAGCAGCCCCTTAAGCGGACTAAATGGCTACACCTTC. It yields the protein CASSPLSGLNGYTF. V gene TRBV5-6 combines with J gene TRBJ1-2; D gene unclear. The CDR3 totals 14 residues. Germline V lookup: CDR1 SGHDT, CDR2 YYEEEE. Trimming removed 4 bases at V and 6 bases at J, with 16 bases between.

This rearrangement joins TRBV18 to TRBJ1-1; 8 bases are shared with TRBD1. The CDR3 has 17 residues. V gave up 5 bases and J gave up 5 bases; unmatched junction bases: 16. Germline V gene data show CDR1 as KGHSH and CDR2 as LQKENI. CDR3 region: CASSSFPGQGGKTEAFF. The DNA of the CDR3 is TGTGCCAGCTCATCCTTCCCAGGACAGGGAGGGAAGACTGAAGCTTTCTTT.

This rearrangement joins TRBV7-9 to TRBJ2-2; 12 nucleotides agree with TRBD2. Germline V lookup: CDR1 SEHNR, CDR2 FQNEAQ (reference sequence). V dropped 6 bases and J dropped 0; count of bases not matched to a gene: 11. This CDR3 region has 19 residues. For the CDR3, the DNA is TGTGCCAGCAGATCGAACCCGACTAGCGGGAGAGCGAACACCGGGGAGCTGTTTTTT. Protein product: CASRSNPTSGRANTGELFF. Drawing the rest from reference TRBV7-9 and TRBJ2-2, the complete variable domain is DTGVSQNPRHKITKRGQNVTFRCDPISEHNRLYWYRQTLGQGPEFLTYFQNEAQLEKSRLLSDRFSAERPKGSFSTLEIQRTEQGDSAMYLCASRSNPTSGRANTGELFFGEGSRLTVL.

The rearrangement links TRBV11-3 to TRBJ2-5; perhaps TRBD1 as D (6 bases). The CDR3 spans 14 residues. V was trimmed by 7 bases and J by 5 bases, leaving 17 bases between them. The germline V gene has CDR1 SGHNT and CDR2 YENEEA. DNA of the CDR3: TGTGCCAGCACCGTTCAGGGGCCCGGGGAGACCCAGTACTTC. Amino acids: CASTVQGPGETQYF.

This chain joins TRBV4-3 and TRBJ2-2; D is perhaps TRBD2 (6 bases). Trimming stripped 3 bases from V and 0 bases from J, with 14 bases between. The CDR3 length is 17 residues. Germline V CDR1 and CDR2: LGHNA, YSLEER. In DNA form, the CDR3 reads TGCGCCAGCAGCCAGACAATCCTAGCGACGAACACCGGGGAGCTGTTTTTT. This codes for CASSQTILATNTGELFF.

This chain uses TRBV4-2 with TRBJ2-5; D unresolved. This CDR3 is built from 15 residues. Germline values: CDR1 LGHNA, CDR2 YNFKEQ. Trimming removed 1 base from V and 5 bases from J, with 14 bases in between. In DNA form, the CDR3 reads TGTGCCAGCAGCCAAGGGCAGGAAATACGGGAGACCCAGTACTTC. This codes for CASSQGQEIRETQYF.

The J gene is TRBJ1-5, the V gene TRBV7-9; 8 bases align to TRBD1. V shed 5 bases and J 2 bases; nucleotides not matched to a gene: 5. The CDR3 spans 15 residues. CDR1 and CDR2 (germline): SEHNR, FQNEAQ (reference sequence). Here the CDR3 reads CASSQTGAGNQPQHF. CDR3 coding DNA: TGTGCCAGCAGCCAGACAGGGGCGGGCAATCAGCCCCAGCATTTT.

The CDR3 is CASSLGSGNTGELFF. Written as DNA, the CDR3 is TGTGCCAGCAGCTTGGGAAGCGGAAACACCGGGGAGCTGTTTTTT. The chain recombines TRBV5-4 with TRBJ2-2; tentatively, D is TRBD2 (5 bases). Trimming removed 0 bases from V and 2 bases from J, with 8 bases in between. In germline, CDR1 is SGHNT, CDR2 YYREEE (reference sequence). This CDR3 comprises 15 residues.

The chain combines TRBV9 with TRBJ2-7; TRBD1 matches at 12 bases. From germline, CDR1 is SGDLS and CDR2 YYNGEE. The CDR3 consists of 16 residues. V gave up 4 bases and J gave up 1 base; unmatched junction bases: 6. The CDR3 reads CASSPPGQGASYEQYF. CDR3 nucleotide sequence: TGTGCCAGCAGCCCTCCGGGACAGGGGGCGTCCTACGAGCAGTACTTC.

The chain carries TRBV5-1 and TRBJ2-1; TRBD2 aligns across 7 bases. This CDR3 has 18 amino acids. Per the germline V gene, CDR1 is SGHRS and CDR2 is YFSETQ. The V gene end was trimmed by 5 bases and the J gene end by 0 bases; junction bases not matched to a gene: 14. CDR3 nucleotide sequence: TGCGCCAGCAGTCGGGACTATCACTCCCTAAGCTCCTACAATGAGCAGTTCTTC. It encodes CASSRDYHSLSSYNEQFF.

This chain uses TRBV29-1 with TRBJ1-2; D is unclear. Trimming took 2 bases from V and 2 from J, leaving 6 bases between them. The CDR3 length is 12 residues. CDR1 is SQVTM and CDR2 is ANQGSEA in the germline V gene. The CDR3 DNA is TGCAGCGTTGAACAGCGAAACTATGGCTACACCTTC. Its protein product is CSVEQRNYGYTF.

This chain links TRBV11-3 with TRBJ2-3, with D tentatively TRBD1 (6 bases). With 4 bases removed from V and 2 bases from J, the gap between germline ends came to 13 bases. Germline CDR1 reads SGHNT; CDR2 reads YENEEA. The CDR3 is 15 residues long. The CDR3 DNA reads as TGTGCCAGCAGCTCAGGACAGACCTTCACAGATACGCAGTATTTT. Encoded protein: CASSSGQTFTDTQYF.

V is TRBV10-1 and J is TRBJ2-3; D remains ambiguous. The germline V gene has CDR1 WNHNN and CDR2 SYGVQD (reference sequence). V dropped 3 bases and J dropped 4 bases, with 11 bases sitting between them. The CDR3 is 14 amino acids. Here the CDR3 DNA reads TGCGCCAGCAGTGACCTGCAGGATTCAGATACGCAGTATTTT. It yields the protein CASSDLQDSDTQYF.

The J gene is TRBJ2-3, the V gene TRBV29-1; 11 nucleotides align to TRBD1. CDR1 is SQVTM and CDR2 is ANQGSEA in the germline V gene. There are 15 residues in the CDR3. Trimming took 4 bases from V and 0 from J; bases not matched to a gene: 3. CDR3 region: CSVGGQGGSTDTQYF. In DNA, the CDR3 is TGCAGCGTTGGGGGACAGGGGGGGAGCACAGATACGCAGTATTTT.